This T cell receptor beta chain comes out of a study of identical twins. Whole-study results and caveats: Zero-insertion results could be subject to partial confounding by invariant MAIT and iNKT cells.

Germline V gene sequence: CDR1 MNHEY, CDR2 SMNVEV (reference sequence). Trimming took off 4 bases at V and 5 bases at J, with 12 bases between the two ends. The CDR3 runs 14 residues. TCRdb passed the 5' RACE reads through MiXCR, listing each CDR3 protein once. The sample consists of 250,000 to 350,000 distinct CDR3 sequences, 7.5% to 9.5% of them appearing once. As to this clonotype: Its specificity is unknown.

A further study also used this sample, focusing on yellow fever vaccine responses in identical twins.

This chain links TRBV27 with TRBJ2-1; tentative D call: TRBD2 (6 bases). The sequence was collected from a woman aged 18-29 years in good health. Specimen: CD8+ T cells sorted from blood. The CDR3 region is CASSSGTSDNEQFF. The DNA of the CDR3 is TGTGCCAGCAGTTCCGGGACTTCGGACAATGAGCAGTTCTTC.